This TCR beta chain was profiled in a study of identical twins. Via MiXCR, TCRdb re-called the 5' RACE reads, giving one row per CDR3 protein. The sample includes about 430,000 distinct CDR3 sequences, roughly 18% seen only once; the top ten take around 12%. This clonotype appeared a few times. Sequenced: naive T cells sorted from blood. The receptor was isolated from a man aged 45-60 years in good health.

The CDR3 region has the DNA TGCAGTGCAGTTAGCGGGAGCGTCTACACAGATACGCAGTATTTT. Encoded protein: CSAVSGSVYTDTQYF. This chain joins TRBV20-1 and TRBJ2-3; 9 bases agree with TRBD2. CDR1 and CDR2 (germline): DFQATT, SNEGSKA (reference sequence). The CDR3 length is 15 residues. With V trimmed by 6 bases and J by 2 bases, 9 bases remained unmatched.